This TCR beta chain was identified in a study of cytomegalovirus exposure and HLA in healthy donors. Regarding the study as a whole: Researchers counted approximately 160 TCR beta chains as cytomegalovirus-associated.

The PCR ran on 60 Vbeta and 13 Jbeta primers. TCRdb keeps only in-frame clones here, not all; method: immunoSEQ multiplex PCR. The sample holds around 100,000 clones, under 70% seen once. This CDR3 has 14 residues. From germline, CDR1 is MNHNY and CDR2 SVGAGI (reference sequence). The V end lost 2 bases, the J end lost 7 bases, and 9 bases lay between the germline ends. Notes on this clone: The antigen is not known.

Sequencing was done on a sample of PBMCs. The V gene is TRBV6-6, the J gene TRBJ1-6, with D possibly TRBD1 on 6 matching bases. This sequence originates from a young man in good health and CMV-seropositive. The CDR3 is CASSYGGGNSPLHF. The DNA for the CDR3 is TGTGCCAGCAGTTACGGGGGCGGAAATTCACCCCTCCACTTT.